One and the same sample provided the 17 T cell receptor beta chains below, sequenced in a study of neurological immune-mediated disorders. A single record per CDR3 protein comes from TCRdb applying MiXCR to the 5' RACE reads. Among nearly 60,000 distinct CDR3 sequences listed, roughly 3.5% were seen once. The source material was PBMCs. Receptors originate from a woman aged 30 to 39 with multiple sclerosis.

With regard to this clonotype: Likely a read error: the CDR3 ends without its conserved phenylalanine or tryptophan. The chain recombines TRBV9 with TRBJ1-2, with D possibly being TRBD1 (5 bases). This CDR3 is 16 amino acids long. Trimming removed 2 bases from V and 6 bases from J, with 20 bases in between. The germline gives CDR1 SGDLS, CDR2 YYNGEE. CDR3 DNA: TGTGCCAGCAGCGTCGAGGAGGGGCCAGGGTACAATGGCTACACCAAC. Protein product: CASSVEEGPGYNGYTN.

This clonotype came up many times. This chain connects TRBV20-1 to TRBJ1-2; D remains unclear. In germline, CDR1 is DFQATT, CDR2 SNEGSKA (reference sequence). The CDR3 has 16 residues. V was cut by 0 bases and J by 6 bases, with 20 bases left in between. Here the CDR3 reads CSARDPLRGGADGYTF. Written as DNA, the CDR3 is TGCAGTGCTAGAGACCCACTGCGCGGAGGTGCGGATGGCTACACCTTC.

This clonotype was recorded at least ten times. This chain links TRBV20-1 with TRBJ1-5, with a weak D call TRBD1 (6 bases). Germline lookup yields CDR1 DFQATT and CDR2 SNEGSKA (reference sequence). Trimming shortened V by 4 bases and J by 6 bases, and 19 bases separated the two germline ends. This CDR3 has 15 residues. CDR3 residues: CSANPSGGSGQPQHF. The DNA of the CDR3 is TGCAGTGCTAACCCCTCGGGGGGCTCAGGTCAGCCCCAGCATTTT.

This clonotype has ten or more counts. The chain uses TRBV12-3 or TRBV12-4 and TRBJ2-1; 8 bases line up with TRBD1. V shed 7 bases, J shed 4 bases, and the junction held 9 bases outside the gene matches. CDR3 length equals 15 residues. This CDR3 is CASTKGQGNYNEQFF. CDR3 nucleotides: TGTGCCAGCACCAAAGGACAGGGAAATTACAATGAGCAGTTCTTC.

The chain employs TRBV7-6 and TRBJ1-5; 12 bases line up with TRBD1. CDR1 and CDR2 (germline): SGHVS, FNYEAQ. CDR3 length equals 18 residues. Trimming took 5 bases from V and 5 from J; bases not matched to a gene: 13. CDR3 coding DNA: TGTGCCAGCAGCGTAGGGACAGGGGGCTCTGCTCGCGATCAGCCCCAGCATTTT. This translates into CASSVGTGGSARDQPQHF.

This clonotype has a count of ten or more. This chain links TRBV20-1 with TRBJ2-7, with D possibly being TRBD1 (6 bases). The CDR3 contains 13 residues. The germline gives CDR1 DFQATT, CDR2 SNEGSKA (reference sequence). With 2 bases removed from V and 5 bases from J, the gap between germline ends came to 13 bases. The CDR3 DNA is TGCAGTGCTAGAAGGGGGACGATCGACGAGCAGTACTTC. Amino acid sequence: CSARRGTIDEQYF.

This clonotype came up many times. The V and J genes are TRBV5-1 and TRBJ2-2; 8 bases are a match to TRBD1. CDR3 length: 15 residues. The germline V gene encodes CDR1 SGHRS and CDR2 YFSETQ. The V gene end was trimmed by 0 bases and the J gene end by 4 bases; junction bases not matched to a gene: 2. CDR3 loop: CASSLEQGGTGELFF. CDR3 sequence (DNA): TGCGCCAGCAGCTTGGAACAGGGGGGCACCGGGGAGCTGTTTTTT.

This clonotype has at least ten counts. This chain joins TRBV6-2 or TRBV6-3 and TRBJ2-7; the D gene is possibly TRBD2 (6 bases). From germline, CDR1 is MNHEY and CDR2 SVGEGT. The CDR3 contains 17 residues. V was cut by 6 bases and J by 4 bases, with 25 bases left in between. The CDR3 region has the DNA TGTGCCAGCAGCCCGCTAGTCGCGGGGCCACACCGATACGAGCAGTACTTC. Protein: CASSPLVAGPHRYEQYF.

This clonotype was observed a few times. J is TRBJ2-7 and V is TRBV12-3 or TRBV12-4, with 7 nucleotides matching TRBD1. CDR3 length: 13 residues. V dropped 5 bases and J dropped 2; count of bases not matched to a gene: 3. The CDR3 nucleotides are TGTGCCAGCAGTGCGACAGGGACCTACGAGCAGTACTTC. It codes for CASSATGTYEQYF.

This clonotype came up many times. J is TRBJ1-4 and V is TRBV20-1; 8 positions agree with TRBD1. Trimming cost V 2 bases and J 8 bases; bases outside gene matches: 7. The CDR3 is 14 residues long. Looked up from germline, CDR1 is DFQATT and CDR2 is SNEGSKA (reference sequence). The CDR3 region has the DNA TGCAGTGCTAGAAAAGGACAGGGTGAAGAAAAACTGTTTTTT. It specifies CSARKGQGEEKLFF.

This clonotype was seen at least ten times. The genes are TRBV20-1 and TRBJ2-2; 9 bases fit TRBD2. V was pared by 6 bases and J by 1 base, with 9 bases of the junction left unmatched. This CDR3 comprises 16 residues. Germline V gene sequence: CDR1 DFQATT, CDR2 SNEGSKA (reference sequence). DNA for the CDR3: TGCAGTGCGCGGCTAGCGGGAAGGGTGAACACCGGGGAGCTGTTTTTT. This codes for CSARLAGRVNTGELFF.

This clonotype was counted at least ten times. The V call is TRBV20-1, the J call TRBJ1-5, with 7 bases identical to TRBD1. Trimming took 2 bases from V and 4 from J; bases not matched to a gene: 5. CDR3 length: 14 residues. The germline V gene has CDR1 DFQATT and CDR2 SNEGSKA (reference sequence). CDR3 sequence reads: CSARSGTENQPQHF. The DNA for the CDR3 is TGCAGTGCTAGATCAGGGACAGAGAATCAGCCCCAGCATTTT.

This clonotype has at least ten counts. This chain joins TRBV5-1 and TRBJ2-7; 11 bases are a match to TRBD2. Germline CDR1 is SGHRS and CDR2 is YFSETQ. Trimming cost V 2 bases and J 0 bases; bases outside gene matches: 7. This CDR3 spans 17 amino acids. The CDR3 DNA follows: TGCGCCAGCAGCTTTGGGTTAGCGGGAGGGAGCTCCTACGAGCAGTACTTC. It yields the protein CASSFGLAGGSSYEQYF.

A few counts support this clonotype. Since a much larger clone is just one base distant, this may be a read error. This sequence joins TRBV20-1 and TRBJ2-7, with 7 positions matching TRBD2. This CDR3 spans 14 amino acids. The germline gives CDR1 DFQATT, CDR2 SNEGSKA (reference sequence). Trimming cost V 3 bases and J 7 bases; bases outside gene matches: 12. The CDR3 nucleotides are TGCAGTGCTAGCCCCCTTATAGCGGGTAAAGAGCAGTACTTC. Translated: CSASPLIAGKEQYF.

This clonotype occurred many times. The V gene is TRBV5-1, the J gene TRBJ2-5; D call uncertain. Germline V gene sequence: CDR1 SGHRS, CDR2 YFSETQ. Trimming pared 0 bases from V and 5 bases from J, leaving 8 bases between. The CDR3 sequence is 13 residues long. For the CDR3, the DNA is TGCGCCAGCAGCTTGGAGGGTGGGGAGACCCAGTACTTC. Protein sequence: CASSLEGGETQYF.

This clonotype came up many times. The chain couples TRBV20-1 to TRBJ2-3; D perhaps matches TRBD2 (5 bases). CDR1 is DFQATT and CDR2 is SNEGSKA in the germline V gene (reference sequence). The CDR3 is made up of 13 amino acids. V was cut by 6 bases and J by 1 base, with 11 bases left in between. CDR3 region: CSAWSGGTDTQYF. The CDR3 nucleotides are TGCAGTGCCTGGAGCGGAGGCACAGATACGCAGTATTTT.

This clonotype has ten or more counts. V and J are TRBV5-1 and TRBJ2-5; 8 bases match TRBD1. This CDR3 is built from 14 residues. V lost 4 bases and J lost 4; bases outside the gene matches: 6. From germline, CDR1 is SGHRS and CDR2 YFSETQ. The CDR3 nucleotides are TGCGCCAGCAGCGGCGGACAGGGTCGAGAGACCCAGTACTTC. Its translation: CASSGGQGRETQYF. The variable domain in full, with the rest retrieved from reference TRBV5-1 and TRBJ2-5, is KAGVTQTPRYLIKTRGQQVTLSCSPISGHRSVSWYQQTPGQGLQFLFEYFSETQRNKGNFPGRFSGRQFSNSRSEMNVSTLELGDSALYLCASSGGQGRETQYFGPGTRLLVL.